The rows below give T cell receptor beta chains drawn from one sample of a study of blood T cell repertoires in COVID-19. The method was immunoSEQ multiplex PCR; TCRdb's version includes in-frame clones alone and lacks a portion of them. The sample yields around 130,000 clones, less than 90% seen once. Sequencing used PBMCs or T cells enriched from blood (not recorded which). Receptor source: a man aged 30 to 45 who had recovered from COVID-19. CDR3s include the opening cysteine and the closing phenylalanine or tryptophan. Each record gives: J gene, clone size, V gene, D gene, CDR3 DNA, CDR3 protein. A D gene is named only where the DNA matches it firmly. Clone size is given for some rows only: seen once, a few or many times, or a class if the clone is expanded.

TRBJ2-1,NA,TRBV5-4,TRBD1,TGTGCCAGCAGCCTGGACAGGGATTACCGCTTGAGGTTCTTC,CASSLDRDYRLRFF
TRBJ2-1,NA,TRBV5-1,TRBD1,TGCGCCAGCAGCGCCTACAGGGGATCCTACAATGAGCAGTTCTTC,CASSAYRGSYNEQFF
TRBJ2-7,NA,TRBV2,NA,TGTGCCGGGTTCGGGACTGATTCCTACGAGCAGTACTTC,CAGFGTDSYEQYF
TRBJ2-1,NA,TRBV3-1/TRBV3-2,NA,TGTGCCAGCAGCCAAGTCGGTGAGCAGTTCTTC,CASSQVGEQFF
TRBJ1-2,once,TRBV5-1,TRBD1,TGCGCCAGCAGCCAATTCCCGGGACAGGGTTTTTATGGCTACACCTTC,CASSQFPGQGFYGYTF
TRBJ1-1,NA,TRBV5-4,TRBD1,TGTGCCAGCAGCTTGGCCAGGGGGGACACTGAAGCTTTCTTT,CASSLARGDTEAFF
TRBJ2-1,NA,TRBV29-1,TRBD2,TGCAGCGCCAGGACTAGCGGGGGGGACAATGAGCAGTTCTTC,CSARTSGGDNEQFF
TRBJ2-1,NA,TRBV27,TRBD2,TGTGCCAGCAGTTTATCAACTAGCGGGGCCTACAATGAGCAGTTCTTC,CASSLSTSGAYNEQFF
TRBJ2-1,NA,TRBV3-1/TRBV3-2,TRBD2,TGTGCCAGCAGCCAAGATCCTCTAGCGGGAGTGCAACAGTTCTTC,CASSQDPLAGVQQFF
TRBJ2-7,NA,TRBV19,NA,TGTGCCAGTAGTCCAGAGACAGCGAGCTCCTACGAGCAGTACTTC,CASSPETASSYEQYF
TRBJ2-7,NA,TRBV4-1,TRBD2,TGCGCCAGCAGCCCCCTAGGGCTAGCGGGAGGCGAGCAGTACTTC,CASSPLGLAGGEQYF
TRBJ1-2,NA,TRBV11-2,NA,TGTGCCAGCAGCTTAGCCTCTGGAGGGACTCCGAGCTATGGCTACACCTTC,CASSLASGGTPSYGYTF
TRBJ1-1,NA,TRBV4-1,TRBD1,TGCGCCAGCAGCCACGCTCCAGGGGGAACTGAAGCTTTCTTT,CASSHAPGGTEAFF
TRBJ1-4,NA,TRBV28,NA,TGTGCCAGCAGTAGTAGCGGGGGTGGTGAAAAACTGTTTTTT,CASSSSGGGEKLFF
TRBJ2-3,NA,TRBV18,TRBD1,TGTGCCAGCTCACGACAGGGCAGCACAGATACGCAGTATTTT,CASSRQGSTDTQYF
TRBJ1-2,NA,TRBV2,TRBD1,TGTGCCAGCACCGCAACAGGGGCCGGCTACACCTTC,CASTATGAGYTF
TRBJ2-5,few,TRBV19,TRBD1,TGTGCCAGTAGGATAACAGGGGGTGGTTTTGGAGAGACCCAGTACTTC,CASRITGGGFGETQYF
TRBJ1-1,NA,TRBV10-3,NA,TGTGCCATCAATCCAGATTTGAACACTGAAGCTTTCTTT,CAINPDLNTEAFF
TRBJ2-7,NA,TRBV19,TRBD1,TGTGCCAGTAGTACCTATCTGGGGGACAGCTATCCCTACGAGCAGTACTTC,CASSTYLGDSYPYEQYF
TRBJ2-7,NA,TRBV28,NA,TGTGCCAGCAGTTTTTCTAGCGCGAGCTCCTACGAGCAGTACTTC,CASSFSSASSYEQYF
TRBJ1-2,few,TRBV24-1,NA,TGTGCCACCAGTGATTCGACAGTGAGCTATGGCTACACCTTC,CATSDSTVSYGYTF
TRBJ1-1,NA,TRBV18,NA,TGTGCCAGCTCACCAGATTGGGTAGGCGGCCGGAGGACTGAAGCTTTCTTT,CASSPDWVGGRRTEAFF
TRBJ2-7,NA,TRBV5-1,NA,TGCGCCAGCAGCCCGAATCCGACAGGATACGAGCAGTACTTC,CASSPNPTGYEQYF
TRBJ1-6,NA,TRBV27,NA,TGTGCCAGCAGTGTGCGTCCCTATAATTCACCCCTCCACTTT,CASSVRPYNSPLHF
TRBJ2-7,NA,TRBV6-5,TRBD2,TGTGCCAGCAGCCCGACTAGCGGGGGCCCCTACGAGCAGTACTTC,CASSPTSGGPYEQYF
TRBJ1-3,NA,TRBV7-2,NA,TGTGCCAGCAGAATGACAGCTGGAAACACCATATATTTT,CASRMTAGNTIYF
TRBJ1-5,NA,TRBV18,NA,TGTGCCAGCTCCCCCGACAGTGATCAGCCCCAGCATTTT,CASSPDSDQPQHF
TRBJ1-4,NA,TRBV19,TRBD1,TGTGCCACCGCGGGACAGGGGTACGAAAAACTGTTTTTT,CATAGQGYEKLFF
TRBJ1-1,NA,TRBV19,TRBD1,TGTGCCAGTAGTGGCAACAGGGGAACGCACACTGAAGCTTTCTTT,CASSGNRGTHTEAFF
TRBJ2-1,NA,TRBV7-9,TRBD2,TGTGCCAGCAGCCCTGGGCGGGAGGAGCTCTACAATGAGCAGTTCTTC,CASSPGREELYNEQFF
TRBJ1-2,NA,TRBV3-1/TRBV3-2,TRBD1,TGTGCCAGCAGCCAAGCAGGACAGGGGTCTAGCTACACCTTC,CASSQAGQGSSYTF
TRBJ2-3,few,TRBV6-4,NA,TGTGCCAGCAGTGCTAGCGGCACAGATACGCAGTATTTT,CASSASGTDTQYF
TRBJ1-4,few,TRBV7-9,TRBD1,TGTGCCAGCAGCCCGGACAGGGGGAATGAAAAACTGTTTTTT,CASSPDRGNEKLFF
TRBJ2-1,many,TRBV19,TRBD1,TGTGCCAGTACCTGGACAGGGGGCCCTCACAATGAGCAGTTCTTC,CASTWTGGPHNEQFF
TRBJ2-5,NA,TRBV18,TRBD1,TGTGCCAGCTCACCTGGACAGGGCTTGAGCCTGTACCAAGAGACCCAGTACTTC,CASSPGQGLSLYQETQYF
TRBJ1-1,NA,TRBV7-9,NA,TGTGCCAGCAGCGAGCAGGGCACGAGAACTGAAGCTTTCTTT,CASSEQGTRTEAFF
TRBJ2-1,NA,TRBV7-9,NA,TGTGCCAGCAGCTTATATGGGAGGCCGAATGAGCAGTTCTTC,CASSLYGRPNEQFF
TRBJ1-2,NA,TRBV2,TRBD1,TGTGCCAGCAGGGAGGGACAGCCTCCATATGGCTACACCTTC,CASREGQPPYGYTF
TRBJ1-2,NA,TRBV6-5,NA,TGTGCCAGCAGTTACTCGGCAGGGAACTATGGCTACACCTTC,CASSYSAGNYGYTF
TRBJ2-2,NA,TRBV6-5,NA,TGTGCCAGCACCCAGAACACCGGGGAGCTGTTTTTT,CASTQNTGELFF
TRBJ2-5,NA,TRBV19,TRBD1,TGTGCCAGTAGTAACCGACAGGGGAAAGAGACCCAGTACTTC,CASSNRQGKETQYF
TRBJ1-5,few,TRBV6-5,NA,TGTGCCAGTGGACAGATTAGCAATCAGCCCCAGCATTTT,CASGQISNQPQHF
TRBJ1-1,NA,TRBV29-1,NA,TGCAGCGCGTATCCCGCTGGTAGCACTGAAGCTTTCTTT,CSAYPAGSTEAFF
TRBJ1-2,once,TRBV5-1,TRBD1,TGCGCCAGCAGCTTATCTTCCGGGACAGGGGGCTCTGGCACCTTC,CASSLSSGTGGSGTF
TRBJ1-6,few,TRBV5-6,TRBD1,TGTGCCAGCAGCACGGGACAGGTACAAGATTCACCCCTCCACTTT,CASSTGQVQDSPLHF
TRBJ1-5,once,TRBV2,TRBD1,TGTGCCAGCAACGGACAGGCGAATGGCAATCAGCCCCAGCATTTT,CASNGQANGNQPQHF
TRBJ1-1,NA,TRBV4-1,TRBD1,TGCGCCAGCAGCCAAGACCCCCGGGACAGGAGAGAAGCTTTCTTT,CASSQDPRDRREAFF
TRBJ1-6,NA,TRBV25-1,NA,TGTGCCAGCGGTCGGCGGGGCCCTAATTCACCCCTCCACTTT,CASGRRGPNSPLHF
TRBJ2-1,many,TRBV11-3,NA,TGTGCCAGCAGCTTAGATTTTGGTCTAGGGGATTACAATGAGCAGTTCTTC,CASSLDFGLGDYNEQFF
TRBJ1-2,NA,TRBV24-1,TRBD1,TGTGCCACCAGTGATGCGCGGACAGGGCACGGCTACACCTTC,CATSDARTGHGYTF
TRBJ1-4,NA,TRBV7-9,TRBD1,TGTGCCAGCAGCTTGGGGTCGACAGGGGGTAATGAAAAACTGTTTTTT,CASSLGSTGGNEKLFF
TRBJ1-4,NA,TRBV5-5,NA,TGTGCCAGCAGCTTCGGTTCTAATGAAAAACTGTTTTTT,CASSFGSNEKLFF
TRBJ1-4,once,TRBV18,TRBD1,TGTGCCAGCTCACCCCGGGACAGGGGGCGTCCCACTAATGAAAAACTGTTTTTT,CASSPRDRGRPTNEKLFF
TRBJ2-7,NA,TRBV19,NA,TGTGCCAGTAGTAGCGCCTACGAGCAGTACTTC,CASSSAYEQYF
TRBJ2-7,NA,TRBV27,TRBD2,TGTGCCAGCAGTTCAATAGCGGGTGCCTTCGAGCAGTACTTC,CASSSIAGAFEQYF
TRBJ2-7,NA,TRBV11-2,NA,TGTGCCAGCAGCTTAGATCGGACAGCTTACGAGCAGTACTTC,CASSLDRTAYEQYF
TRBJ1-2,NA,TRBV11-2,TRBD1,TGTGCCAGCAGCTATCACCGGGACAGGGGGCCAAGTGGCTACACCTTC,CASSYHRDRGPSGYTF
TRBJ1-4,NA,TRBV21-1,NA,TGTGCCAGCAGCAAAGAGGGGGGGAGACAGGAACTTAATGAAAAACTGTTTTTT,CASSKEGGRQELNEKLFF
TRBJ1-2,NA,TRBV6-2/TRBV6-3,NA,TGTGCCAGCAGTCCCTTCGGGGATGGCTACACCTTC,CASSPFGDGYTF
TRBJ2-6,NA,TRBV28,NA,TGTGCCAGCAGCTACCCCCACGACTCTGGGGCCAACGTCCTGACTTTC,CASSYPHDSGANVLTF